This T cell receptor (beta chain) was sequenced during a study of CD8 T cells in Susac syndrome. Trimming cost V 7 bases and J 1 base, with 13 bases left between them. This CDR3 comprises 14 residues. The germline gives CDR1 SGHTA, CDR2 FQGNSA. Random hexamers primed reverse transcription of about 0.5 to 1 ug RNA. TCRdb re-called the immunoSEQ multiplex PCR reads through MiXCR, storing one row per CDR3 protein. Here the sample spans under 200,000 distinct CDR3 sequences, 94% being singletons. This TCR was sampled from a human donor with Susac syndrome. The chain recombines TRBV7-2 with TRBJ1-1, with D hard to call. The sample comprised CD4+ T cells from PBMCs. The CDR3 loop reads CASTPVRENTEAFF. In DNA, the CDR3 is TGTGCCAGCACCCCTGTCCGGGAGAACACTGAAGCTTTCTTT.